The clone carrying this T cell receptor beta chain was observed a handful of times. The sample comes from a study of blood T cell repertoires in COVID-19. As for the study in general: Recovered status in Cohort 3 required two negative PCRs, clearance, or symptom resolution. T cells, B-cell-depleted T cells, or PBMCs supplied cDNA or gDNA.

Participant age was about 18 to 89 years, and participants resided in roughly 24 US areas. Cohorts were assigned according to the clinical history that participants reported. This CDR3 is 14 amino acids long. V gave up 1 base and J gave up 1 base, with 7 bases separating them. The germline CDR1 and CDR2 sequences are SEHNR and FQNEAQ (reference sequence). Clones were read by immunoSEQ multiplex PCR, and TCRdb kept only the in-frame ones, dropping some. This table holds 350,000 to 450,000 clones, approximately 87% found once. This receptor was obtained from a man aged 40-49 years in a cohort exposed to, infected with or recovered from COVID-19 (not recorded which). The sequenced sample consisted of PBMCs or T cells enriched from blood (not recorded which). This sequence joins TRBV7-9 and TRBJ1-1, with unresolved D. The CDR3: CASSLGVANTEAFF. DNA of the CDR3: TGTGCCAGCAGCTTAGGGGTAGCGAACACTGAAGCTTTCTTT.